This T cell receptor beta chain is from a study of cytomegalovirus exposure and HLA in healthy donors. About this clone itself: The antigen is undetermined.

Whole-study findings and limits: Among the CMV-associated chains, a few were confirmed in vitro as specific for CMV antigens. In presence/absence analyses, roughly uniform sequencing depth across donors was assumed. Available immune exposure information was restricted to CMV serostatus only. In a later analysis, TCR association rates varied by HLA locus: DRB1 most, HLA-C fewest.

Germline-derived CDR1 and CDR2 are ENHRY and SYGVKD. There are 16 residues in the CDR3. The V end was cut by 0 bases, the J end by 4 bases, with 12 bases between. The PCR had 60 Vbeta and 13 Jbeta primers. TCRdb's table, derived via immunoSEQ multiplex PCR, lists solely in-frame clones and lacks some. The profile shows about 190,000 clones, more than 60% of them singletons. The source material was PBMCs. The sequence was obtained from a woman in her twenties or thirties in good health and CMV-seropositive. The V call is TRBV10-3, the J call TRBJ2-2; the D gene is possibly TRBD1 (5 bases). The CDR3 loop is CAISESKGPGTGELFF. Written as DNA, the CDR3 is TGTGCCATCAGTGAGTCGAAGGGGCCGGGCACCGGGGAGCTGTTTTTT.